One and the same sample provided the 23 T cell receptor beta chains below, sequenced in a study of glioma-infiltrating T cells after dendritic cell vaccination. TCRdb keeps only in-frame clones here, not all; method: immunoSEQ multiplex PCR. In the table there are about 38,000 clones, roughly four fifths of which are singletons. The material was blood, obtained before dendritic cell vaccination. The receptors derive from a human donor with glioblastoma.

The chain recombines TRBV9 with TRBJ2-1; possible D gene TRBD2, 7 bases. This CDR3 is 17 amino acids long. Germline V gene sequence: CDR1 SGDLS, CDR2 YYNGEE. Deletions cut 3 bases from V and 4 bases from J, with 20 bases between. The CDR3 coding sequence is TGTGCCAGCAGCGGTTCCTTTAGGGGGGGGGAATACAATGAGCAGTTCTTC. This translates into CASSGSFRGGEYNEQFF.

The chain recombines TRBV28 with TRBJ1-2; 9 nucleotides match TRBD1. The CDR3 totals 14 residues. Germline CDR1 reads MDHEN; CDR2 reads SYDVKM. The V and J ends lost 3 bases and 1 base, in that order; junction bases with no gene match: 0. CDR3 region: CASSLGQGNYGYTF. Here the CDR3 DNA reads TGTGCCAGCAGTTTGGGACAGGGTAACTATGGCTACACCTTC.

This chain uses TRBV7-9 with TRBJ2-7; 7 bases line up with TRBD2. J gave up 6 bases and V 5 bases, and 7 bases lay outside the gene matches. CDR1 is SEHNR, CDR2 FQNEAQ, per germline (reference sequence). The length of the CDR3 is 13 residues. For the CDR3, the DNA is TGTGCCAGCAGCGACAGACTAGCAGGCGAGCAGTACTTC. Protein sequence: CASSDRLAGEQYF.

In DNA, the CDR3 is TGTGCCAGCAGCTCTCTAGCGGGGGGGAAATACGAGCAGTACTTC. It codes for CASSSLAGGKYEQYF. The genes are TRBV4-2 and TRBJ2-7, with 12 bases that match TRBD2. Germline loops: CDR1 LGHNA, CDR2 YNFKEQ. CDR3 length equals 15 residues. V gave up 5 bases and J gave up 4 bases; unmatched junction bases: 6.

This sequence joins TRBV16 and TRBJ1-1; D remains ambiguous. Trimming removed 7 bases at V and 5 bases at J, with 14 bases between. The CDR3 consists of 13 residues. CDR1 and CDR2 from the germline V gene are KGHSY and FQNENV. The CDR3 is CASTVELSTEAFF. The DNA of the CDR3 is TGTGCCAGCACGGTAGAACTCTCGACTGAAGCTTTCTTT.

The CDR3 region has the DNA TGCGCCAGCAGCGGGCAGGGCTTGAGCAATGAGCAGTTCTTC. Protein product: CASSGQGLSNEQFF. V and J are TRBV5-1 and TRBJ2-1; D is perhaps TRBD1 (5 bases). V lost 4 bases, J lost 6 bases, and 14 bases lay in between. Germline CDR1 reads SGHRS; CDR2 reads YFSETQ. The CDR3 runs 14 residues.

This chain links TRBV4-1 with TRBJ2-3; D uncertain. In germline, CDR1 is MGHRA, CDR2 YSYEKL. CDR3 length: 15 residues. Trimming shortened V by 2 bases and J by 2 bases, and 11 bases separated the two germline ends. As DNA, the CDR3 is TGCGCCAGCAGCCAAACTCCCGGAGCCACAGATACGCAGTATTTT. As protein: CASSQTPGATDTQYF.

The chain carries TRBV5-1 and TRBJ2-3; 8 bases line up with TRBD2. Germline V gene sequence: CDR1 SGHRS, CDR2 YFSETQ. The J segment lost 0 bases and the V segment lost 0 bases, leaving 12 bases of the junction unmatched. This CDR3 comprises 19 residues. CDR3 amino acids: CASSLEYFKRGYSTDTQYF. The CDR3 nucleotides are TGCGCCAGCAGCTTGGAGTATTTCAAGCGGGGGTATAGCACAGATACGCAGTATTTT.

The V gene is TRBV7-2, the J gene TRBJ1-6; tentatively, D is TRBD1 (6 bases). This CDR3 spans 16 amino acids. Per germline, CDR1 SGHTA and CDR2 FQGNSA. V shed 1 base and J shed 9 bases, with 16 bases lying between them. The chain's CDR3 is CASSLVPTQGSSPLHF. CDR3 DNA sequence: TGTGCCAGCAGCTTAGTACCAACCCAGGGGAGTTCACCCCTCCACTTT.

In its sample, this clone was seen a few times. The V gene is TRBV25-1, the J gene TRBJ2-2; weak D call: TRBD2 (6 bases). Germline loops: CDR1 MGHDK, CDR2 SYGVNS. This CDR3 has 13 amino acids. V was pared by 4 bases and J by 5 bases, with 8 bases between. CDR3 DNA sequence: TGTGCCAGCAGTGCCGGGGGAACCGGGGAGCTGTTTTTT. Its translation is CASSAGGTGELFF.

The chain couples TRBV27 to TRBJ1-1, with 7 bases aligning to TRBD1. CDR1 MNHEY and CDR2 SMNVEV come from the germline V gene (reference sequence). CDR3 length: 16 residues. V dropped 5 bases and J dropped 1; count of bases not matched to a gene: 10. This chain's CDR3 is CASSTQTGFPNTEAFF. As DNA, the CDR3 is TGTGCCAGCAGTACCCAGACAGGGTTTCCGAACACTGAAGCTTTCTTT.

On this clone: A junction boundary mismatches the germline segment, possibly from a read error. This CDR3 is CASSQLGGAETQYF. In DNA form, the CDR3 reads TGTGCTAGCAGCCAGCTGGGGGGGGCGGAGACCCAGTACTTC. The chain recombines TRBV7-7 with TRBJ2-5, with a weak D call TRBD2 (7 bases). Looked up from germline, CDR1 is SSHAT and CDR2 is FNYEAQ (reference sequence). The CDR3 loop spans 14 amino acids.

V is TRBV7-9 and J is TRBJ1-2; D perhaps matches TRBD1 (5 bases). Looked up from germline, CDR1 is SEHNR and CDR2 is FQNEAQ (reference sequence). This CDR3 comprises 15 residues. V dropped 1 base and J dropped 1 base, with 10 bases sitting between them. The CDR3 sequence is CASSLEGQGNYGYTF. CDR3 DNA sequence: TGTGCCAGCAGCTTAGAAGGTCAGGGTAACTATGGCTACACCTTC.

The chain uses TRBV7-2 and TRBJ1-5; a weak D match, TRBD1 (6 bases). The germline V gene has CDR1 SGHTA and CDR2 FQGNSA. The CDR3 loop spans 17 amino acids. V lost 8 bases, J lost 0 bases, and 20 bases lay in between. The CDR3 DNA is TGTGCCAGCGCTACGGCTCCAGGGGCATATAGCAATCAGCCCCAGCATTTT. Translation gives CASATAPGAYSNQPQHF.

The chain has TRBV6-5 and TRBJ2-5, with D hard to call. The CDR3 consists of 12 residues. The ends were cut back, 1 base at V and 4 bases at J, with 4 bases in the middle. In germline, CDR1 is MNHEY, CDR2 SVGAGI. As DNA, the CDR3 is TGTGCCAGCAGTTACTACGGAGAGACCCAGTACTTC. Amino acid sequence: CASSYYGETQYF.

This clone has a single count. The V and J genes are TRBV19 and TRBJ2-7, with 10 positions matching TRBD1. The J segment lost 4 bases and the V segment lost 10 bases, leaving 10 bases of the junction unmatched. CDR1 and CDR2 from the germline V gene are LNHDA and SQIVND (reference sequence). CDR3 length equals 14 residues. CDR3 in amino acids: CATKSGTGAYEQYF. In DNA, the CDR3 is TGTGCCACCAAGTCCGGGACAGGGGCTTACGAGCAGTACTTC.

This CDR3 reads CASSQDLGHGNQPQHF. Written as DNA, the CDR3 is TGCGCCAGCAGCCAAGATCTAGGACATGGCAATCAGCCCCAGCATTTT. The J gene is TRBJ1-5, the V gene TRBV4-3; maybe TRBD1 (5 bases). This CDR3 has 16 residues. The V gene's germline CDR1 is LGHNA and CDR2 YSLEER. Trimming cost V 0 bases and J 2 bases, with 11 bases left between them.

This rearrangement joins TRBV19 to TRBJ2-5; 8 bases align to TRBD2. This CDR3 comprises 18 residues. V lost 5 bases to trimming and J lost 5 bases; unmatched junction nucleotides: 19. The germline V gene has CDR1 LNHDA and CDR2 SQIVND (reference sequence). CDR3 region: CASSPTPGWRGDLETQYF. CDR3 DNA sequence: TGTGCCAGTAGTCCAACCCCAGGTTGGCGGGGGGATTTGGAGACCCAGTACTTC.

This chain joins TRBV6-1 and TRBJ2-3; 8 bases agree with TRBD1. Losses at the gene ends were 4 bases for V and 4 bases for J; bases not matched to a gene: 10. The CDR3 spans 16 residues. Germline lookup yields CDR1 MNHNS and CDR2 SASEGT. The CDR3 protein is CASSGGTGWKADTQYF. The CDR3 region has the DNA TGTGCCAGCAGTGGGGGGACAGGTTGGAAAGCAGATACGCAGTATTTT.

V and J are TRBV19 and TRBJ1-1; 8 nucleotides agree with TRBD1. J was trimmed by 4 bases and V by 4 bases; bases with no gene match: 11. The germline CDR1 and CDR2 sequences are LNHDA and SQIVND (reference sequence). This CDR3 has 16 amino acids. This CDR3 reads CASSTLRGTGRTEAFF. CDR3 nucleotides: TGTGCCAGTAGTACTTTACGGGGGACAGGTCGCACTGAAGCTTTCTTT. Combining the CDR3 with reference TRBV19 and TRBJ1-1 gives the whole variable domain DGGITQSPKYLFRKEGQNVTLSCEQNLNHDAMYWYRQDPGQGLRLIYYSQIVNDFQKGDIAEGYSVSREKKESFPLTVTSAQKNPTAFYLCASSTLRGTGRTEAFFGQGTRLTVV.

Concerning this clone: Mismatch with germline at one junction end may stem from a read error. The V and J genes are TRBV2 and TRBJ2-7; D perhaps matches TRBD2 (7 bases). Germline assignment: CDR1 SNHLY and CDR2 FYNNEI. The CDR3 consists of 14 residues. CDR3 region: CASIRGATSHEQYF. Written as DNA, the CDR3 is TGTGCCAGTATACGGGGGGCGACCTCCCACGAGCAGTACTTC. Based on the CDR3 plus reference TRBV2 and TRBJ2-7, the full variable domain is EPEVTQTPSHQVTQMGQEVILRCVPISNHLYFYWYRQILGQKVEFLVSFYNNEISEKSEIFDDQFSVERPDGSNFTLKIRSTKLEDSAMYFCASIRGATSHEQYFGPGTRLTVT.

Concerning this clone: This sample includes further DNA sequences coding for the same CDR3. The gene calls are TRBV9 and TRBJ1-3, with D maybe TRBD1 (5 bases). This CDR3 is 17 amino acids long. The V end lost 0 bases, the J end lost 4 bases, and 17 bases lay between the germline ends. In germline, CDR1 is SGDLS, CDR2 YYNGEE. CDR3 protein: CASSVALQGAGGNTIYF. CDR3 sequence (DNA): TGTGCCAGCAGCGTAGCTTTGCAAGGGGCAGGAGGAAACACCATATATTTT.

Notes on this clone: The junction differs from germline at one of its ends, possibly a read error. The V gene is TRBV5-1, the J gene TRBJ2-3; 7 bases align to TRBD2. Germline CDR1 and CDR2: SGHRS and YFSETQ. The CDR3 runs to 17 residues. Written as DNA, the CDR3 is TGCGCCAGCAGCCCCGAGCGGGTACTAGCGAGCAGAGATACGCAGTATTTT. The encoded protein is CASSPERVLASRDTQYF.